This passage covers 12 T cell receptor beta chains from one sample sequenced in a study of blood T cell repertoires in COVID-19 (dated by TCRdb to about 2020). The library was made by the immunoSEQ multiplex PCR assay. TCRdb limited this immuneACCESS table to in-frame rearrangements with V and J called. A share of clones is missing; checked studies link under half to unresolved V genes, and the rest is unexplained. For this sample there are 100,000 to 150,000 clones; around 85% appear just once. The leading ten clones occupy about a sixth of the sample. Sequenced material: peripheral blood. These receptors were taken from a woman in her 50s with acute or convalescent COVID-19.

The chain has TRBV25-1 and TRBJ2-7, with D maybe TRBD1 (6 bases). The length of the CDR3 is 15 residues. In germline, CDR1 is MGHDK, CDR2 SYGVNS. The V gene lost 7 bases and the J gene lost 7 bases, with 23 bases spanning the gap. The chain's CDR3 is CASTPYSGTKGEQYF. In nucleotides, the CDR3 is TGTGCCAGCACCCCGTATTCTGGGACAAAGGGGGAGCAGTACTTC.

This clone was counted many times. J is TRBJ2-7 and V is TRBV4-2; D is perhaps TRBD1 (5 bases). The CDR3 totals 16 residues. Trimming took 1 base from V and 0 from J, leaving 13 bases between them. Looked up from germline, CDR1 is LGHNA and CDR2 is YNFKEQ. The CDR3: CASSQALQGNSYEQYF. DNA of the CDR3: TGTGCCAGCAGCCAAGCCCTCCAGGGCAACTCCTACGAGCAGTACTTC.

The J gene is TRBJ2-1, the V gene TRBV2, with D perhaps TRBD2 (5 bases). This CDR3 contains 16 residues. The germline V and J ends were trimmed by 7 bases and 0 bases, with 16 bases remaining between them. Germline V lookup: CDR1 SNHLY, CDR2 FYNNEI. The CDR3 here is CASKQAIASSYNEQFF. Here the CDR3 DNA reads TGTGCCAGCAAACAAGCTATAGCGAGCTCCTACAATGAGCAGTTCTTC.

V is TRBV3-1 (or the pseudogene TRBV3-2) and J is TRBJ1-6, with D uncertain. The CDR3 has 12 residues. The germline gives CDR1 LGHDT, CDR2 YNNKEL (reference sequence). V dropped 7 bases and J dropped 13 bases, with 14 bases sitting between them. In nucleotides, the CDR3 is TGTGCCAGCACCCGAGAAGCTTCTCCCCTCCACTTT. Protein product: CASTREASPLHF.

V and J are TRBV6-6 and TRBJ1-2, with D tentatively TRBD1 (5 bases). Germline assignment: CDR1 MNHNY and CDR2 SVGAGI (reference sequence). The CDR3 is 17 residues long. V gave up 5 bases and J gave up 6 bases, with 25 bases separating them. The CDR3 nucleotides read TGTGCCAGCAGTCGGGGGGGGGTGCCGGCAGTCCACGATGGCTACACCTTC. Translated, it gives CASSRGGVPAVHDGYTF.

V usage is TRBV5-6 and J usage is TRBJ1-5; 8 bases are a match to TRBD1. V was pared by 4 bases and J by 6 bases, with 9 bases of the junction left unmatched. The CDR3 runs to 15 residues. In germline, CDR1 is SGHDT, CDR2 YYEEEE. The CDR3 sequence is CASSPNDRGGQPQHF. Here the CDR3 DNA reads TGTGCCAGCAGCCCCAACGACAGGGGTGGTCAGCCCCAGCATTTT.

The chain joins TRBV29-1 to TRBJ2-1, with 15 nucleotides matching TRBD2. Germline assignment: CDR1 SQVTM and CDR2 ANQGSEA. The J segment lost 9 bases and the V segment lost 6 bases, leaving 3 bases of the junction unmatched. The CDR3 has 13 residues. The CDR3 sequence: CSVLGLAGGEQFF. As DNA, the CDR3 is TGCAGCGTATTGGGACTAGCGGGGGGTGAGCAGTTCTTC.

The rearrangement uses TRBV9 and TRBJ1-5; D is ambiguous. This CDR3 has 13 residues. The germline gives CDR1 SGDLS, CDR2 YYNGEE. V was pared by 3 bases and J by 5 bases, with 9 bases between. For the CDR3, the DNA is TGTGCCAGCAGCGAAACAAGTCATCAGCCCCAGCATTTT. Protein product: CASSETSHQPQHF.

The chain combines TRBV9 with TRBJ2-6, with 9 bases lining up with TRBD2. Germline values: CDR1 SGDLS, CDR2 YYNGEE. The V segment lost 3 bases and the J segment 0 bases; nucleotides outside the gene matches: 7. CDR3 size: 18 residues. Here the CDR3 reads CASSAGLALVSGANVLTF. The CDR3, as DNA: TGTGCCAGCAGCGCTGGACTAGCGCTAGTCTCTGGGGCCAACGTCCTGACTTTC. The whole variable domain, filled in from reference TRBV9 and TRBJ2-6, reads DSGVTQTPKHLITATGQRVTLRCSPRSGDLSVYWYQQSLDQGLQFLIQYYNGEERAKGNILERFSAQQFPDLHSELNLSSLELGDSALYFCASSAGLALVSGANVLTFGAGSRLTVL.

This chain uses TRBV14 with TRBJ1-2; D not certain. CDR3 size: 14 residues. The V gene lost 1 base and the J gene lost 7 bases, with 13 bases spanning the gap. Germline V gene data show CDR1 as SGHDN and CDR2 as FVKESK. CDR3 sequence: CASSQVLGSSGYTF. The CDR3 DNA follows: TGTGCCAGCAGCCAAGTTCTGGGGAGTTCTGGCTACACCTTC.

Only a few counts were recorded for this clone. The CDR3 sequence: CASSLQGRLNTGELFF. The CDR3 nucleotides are TGTGCCAGCAGTTTACAGGGTAGATTGAACACCGGGGAGCTGTTTTTT. The V gene is TRBV7-8, the J gene TRBJ2-2; D possibly corresponds to TRBD1 (6 bases). CDR3 length equals 16 residues. CDR1 SGHVS and CDR2 FQNEAQ come from the germline V gene. Between the trimmed V and J ends, which lost 6 bases and 1 base, there was a span of 15 bases. The variable domain in full, completed from reference TRBV7-8 and TRBJ2-2, reads GAGVSQSPRYKVAKRGQDVALRCDPISGHVSLFWYQQALGQGPEFLTYFQNEAQLDKSGLPSDRFFAERPEGSVSTLKIQRTQQEDSAVYLCASSLQGRLNTGELFFGEGSRLTVL.

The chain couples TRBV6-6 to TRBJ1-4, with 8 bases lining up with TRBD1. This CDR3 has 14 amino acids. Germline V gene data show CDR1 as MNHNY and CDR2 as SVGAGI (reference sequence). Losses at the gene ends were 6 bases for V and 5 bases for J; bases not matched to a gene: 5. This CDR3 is CASSRQGLNEKLFF. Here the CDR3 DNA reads TGTGCCAGCAGCCGACAGGGGTTAAATGAAAAACTGTTTTTT.